The 20 T cell receptor beta chains below all came from one sample that was sequenced in a study of T cell responses to AZD1222 COVID-19 vaccine. Method: immunoSEQ multiplex PCR; TCRdb's copy keeps in-frame clones and lacks some. Among roughly 96,000 clones listed, roughly 88% were seen once. Sequences were derived from peripheral blood, sampled 28 days after the second AZD1222 dose. Receptors originate from an adult who received the AZD1222 COVID-19 vaccine.

The rearrangement joins TRBV27 to TRBJ1-2; 11 nucleotides agree with TRBD1. The CDR3 runs to 18 residues. CDR1 is MNHEY and CDR2 is SMNVEV in the germline V gene (reference sequence). V shed 2 bases and J 4 bases; nucleotides not matched to a gene: 12. The chain's CDR3 is CASSLRTGGLSPLYGYTF. CDR3 bases: TGTGCCAGCAGTTTACGGACAGGGGGCTTATCCCCCCTCTATGGCTACACCTTC.

V is TRBV7-9 and J is TRBJ1-2; D possibly corresponds to TRBD1 (6 bases). The CDR3 has 14 amino acids. Germline assignment: CDR1 SEHNR and CDR2 FQNEAQ (reference sequence). V was pared by 5 bases and J by 8 bases, with 18 bases between. The chain's CDR3 is CASSPILGGRGYTF. The CDR3 DNA reads TGTGCCAGCAGCCCAATACTTGGGGGGCGAGGCTACACCTTC.

The genes are TRBV7-8 and TRBJ1-4, with 10 bases lining up with TRBD1. V lost 3 bases, J lost 8 bases, and 3 bases stayed unmatched. Germline values: CDR1 SGHVS, CDR2 FQNEAQ. This CDR3 region has 14 residues. The CDR3 reads CASSLGQGSEKLFF. CDR3 sequence (DNA): TGTGCCAGCAGCTTGGGACAGGGGTCAGAAAAACTGTTTTTT.

DNA of the CDR3: TGTGCCAGCAGCCAGGCGAGTAGTTCACCCCTCCACTTT. It codes for CASSQASSSPLHF. The chain recombines TRBV3-1 (or the pseudogene TRBV3-2) with TRBJ1-6; D remains ambiguous. Germline V gene sequence: CDR1 LGHDT, CDR2 YNNKEL (reference sequence). Trimming shortened V by 3 bases and J by 9 bases, and 9 bases separated the two germline ends. This CDR3 comprises 13 residues.

This rearrangement joins TRBV5-4 to TRBJ2-3; 14 bases align to TRBD2. The junction had 2 bases not matched to a gene; V was cut back by 4 bases and J by 1 base. The germline V gene encodes CDR1 SGHNT and CDR2 YYREEE (reference sequence). The CDR3 loop spans 16 amino acids. CDR3 protein: CASSEGLAGGTDTQYF. CDR3 nucleotide sequence: TGTGCCAGCAGCGAGGGACTAGCGGGAGGCACAGATACGCAGTATTTT.

The chain uses TRBV18 and TRBJ2-1, with D possibly TRBD1 on 5 matching bases. The CDR3 loop spans 14 amino acids. Trimming stripped 4 bases from V and 7 bases from J, with 14 bases between. Germline V gene sequence: CDR1 KGHSH, CDR2 LQKENI. CDR3 sequence (DNA): TGTGCCAGCTCACGGACCGGCCAGGGAAATGAGCAGTTCTTC. It encodes CASSRTGQGNEQFF. Filled out from reference TRBV18 and TRBJ2-1, the complete variable domain reads NAGVMQNPRHLVRRRGQEARLRCSPMKGHSHVYWYRQLPEEGLKFMVYLQKENIIDESGMPKERFSAEFPKEGPSILRIQQVVRGDSAAYFCASSRTGQGNEQFFGPGTRLTVL.

V gene TRBV30 combines with J gene TRBJ2-3, with 12 positions matching TRBD2. The V segment lost 0 bases and the J segment 2 bases; nucleotides outside the gene matches: 9. Germline V gene data show CDR1 as GTSNPN and CDR2 as SVGIG (reference sequence). The CDR3 has 18 amino acids. The CDR3 DNA sequence: TGTGCCTGGAGTGTTGGTTACCGGACTAGCGGGGCCACAGATACGCAGTATTTT. Encoded protein: CAWSVGYRTSGATDTQYF.

This chain joins TRBV6-5 and TRBJ1-1; TRBD1 matches at 7 bases. CDR3 length: 15 residues. CDR1 and CDR2 (germline): MNHEY, SVGAGI. Losses at the gene ends were 1 base for V and 2 bases for J; bases not matched to a gene: 4. CDR3 in amino acids: CASSYFGTANTEAFF. CDR3 bases: TGTGCCAGCAGTTACTTCGGGACAGCTAACACTGAAGCTTTCTTT.

The V gene is TRBV15, the J gene TRBJ1-3; a weak D match, TRBD1 (5 bases). This CDR3 comprises 14 residues. The V end lost 3 bases, the J end lost 2 bases, and 8 bases lay between the germline ends. The V gene's germline CDR1 is LNHNV and CDR2 YYDKDF (reference sequence). The CDR3 reads CATSSRVAGNTIYF. CDR3 in DNA: TGTGCCACCAGCAGCAGGGTGGCTGGAAACACCATATATTTT.

A few counts support this clone. The genes are TRBV5-4 and TRBJ2-2; unclear D gene. V was cut by 3 bases and J by 7 bases, with 13 bases left in between. The length of the CDR3 is 14 residues. Germline V gene lookup returns CDR1 SGHNT and CDR2 YYREEE (reference sequence). The DNA for the CDR3 is TGTGCCAGCAGCTCTGATAGTCTGGGCGGGGAGCTGTTTTTT. Translating it yields CASSSDSLGGELFF.

The rearrangement links TRBV10-3 to TRBJ2-6; perhaps TRBD2 as D (5 bases). Per germline, CDR1 ENHRY and CDR2 SYGVKD. The CDR3 is made up of 16 amino acids. V lost 4 bases and J 0 bases, leaving 10 bases between the germline ends. CDR3 DNA: TGTGCCATCAGTGCGGGGTGGGGCTCTGGGGCCAACGTCCTGACTTTC. As protein: CAISAGWGSGANVLTF.

The chain recombines TRBV15 with TRBJ1-1; D is undetermined. From germline, CDR1 is LNHNV and CDR2 YYDKDF (reference sequence). The CDR3 is made up of 14 amino acids. V was cut by 0 bases and J by 5 bases, with 10 bases left in between. CDR3 protein: CATSREAIGTEAFF. CDR3 coding DNA: TGTGCCACCAGCAGAGAAGCAATCGGGACTGAAGCTTTCTTT. Drawing the rest from reference TRBV15 and TRBJ1-1, the complete variable domain is DAMVIQNPRYQVTQFGKPVTLSCSQTLNHNVMYWYQQKSSQAPKLLFHYYDKDFNNEADTPDNFQSRRPNTSFCFLDIRSPGLGDTAMYLCATSREAIGTEAFFGQGTRLTVV.

The rearrangement links TRBV2 to TRBJ2-4, with TRBD2 matching 10 bases. Germline CDR1 reads SNHLY; CDR2 reads FYNNEI. CDR3 size: 16 residues. Unmatched junction bases numbered 5, after V lost 6 bases and J lost 0 bases. CDR3 loop: CASRGGLAVAKNIQYF. The CDR3 bases are TGTGCCAGCAGGGGAGGACTAGCGGTAGCCAAAAACATTCAGTACTTC.

This chain's CDR3 is CASSLGLDSYEQYF. Here the CDR3 DNA reads TGCGCCAGCAGCTTGGGCCTCGACTCCTACGAGCAGTACTTC. The chain has TRBV5-1 and TRBJ2-7; unclear D gene. V was clipped by 0 bases and J by 0 bases, with 7 bases between them. CDR1 and CDR2 from the germline V gene are SGHRS and YFSETQ. The length of the CDR3 is 14 residues.

The chain carries TRBV13 and TRBJ2-3; D remains unclear. V was cut by 3 bases and J by 5 bases, with 9 bases left in between. The CDR3 is 13 residues long. CDR1 PRHDT and CDR2 FYEKMQ come from the germline V gene (reference sequence). This chain's CDR3 is CASSFGPGDTQYF. The CDR3 region has the DNA TGTGCCAGCAGCTTCGGACCGGGAGATACGCAGTATTTT.

This chain joins TRBV5-8 and TRBJ2-5, with 10 bases that match TRBD2. V was pared by 4 bases and J by 3 bases, with 12 bases of the junction left unmatched. The CDR3 has 17 residues. From germline, CDR1 is SGHTS and CDR2 YDEGEE. The CDR3 nucleotides read TGTGCCAGCAGCGAGCGCCTCGCCGGACTAGCGGAAGAGACCCAGTACTTC. Translated, it gives CASSERLAGLAEETQYF. The variable domain in full, with the rest retrieved from reference TRBV5-8 and TRBJ2-5, is EAGVTQSPTHLIKTRGQQATLRCSPISGHTSVYWYQQALGLGLQFLLWYDEGEERNRGNFPPRFSGRQFPNYSSELNVNALELEDSALYLCASSERLAGLAEETQYFGPGTRLLVL.

The rearrangement uses TRBV11-3 and TRBJ2-1; D gene ambiguous. Germline loops: CDR1 SGHNT, CDR2 YENEEA. V lost 2 bases and J 2 bases, leaving 10 bases between the germline ends. CDR3 length equals 15 residues. Here the CDR3 reads CASSLRTSPYNEQFF. As DNA, the CDR3 is TGTGCCAGCAGCTTAAGGACCTCCCCCTACAATGAGCAGTTCTTC. Drawing the rest from reference TRBV11-3 and TRBJ2-1, the complete variable domain is EAGVVQSPRYKIIEKKQPVAFWCNPISGHNTLYWYLQNLGQGPELLIRYENEEAVDDSQLPKDRFSAERLKGVDSTLKIQPAELGDSAVYLCASSLRTSPYNEQFFGPGTRLTVL.

The genes are TRBV2 and TRBJ2-1; 9 nucleotides align to TRBD1. Unmatched junction bases numbered 5, after V lost 6 bases and J lost 5 bases. Germline CDR1 SNHLY, CDR2 FYNNEI. The CDR3 contains 14 residues. The CDR3 DNA reads TGTGCCAGCAGACAGGGGGCAGTGAACAATGAGCAGTTCTTC. As protein: CASRQGAVNNEQFF.

The chain couples TRBV27 to TRBJ2-7, with 7 bases that match TRBD1. This CDR3 has 14 amino acids. Looked up from germline, CDR1 is MNHEY and CDR2 is SMNVEV (reference sequence). Trimming removed 3 bases from V and 7 bases from J; junction bases left unmatched: 9. The CDR3 loop is CASSFNRGLGEQYF. CDR3 bases: TGTGCCAGCAGTTTTAACAGGGGCTTGGGGGAGCAGTACTTC.

V and J are TRBV19 and TRBJ2-1, with 12 bases fitting TRBD1. The trim removed 6 bases at V and 9 bases at J, leaving 9 bases unmatched. CDR3 length equals 15 residues. Looked up from germline, CDR1 is LNHDA and CDR2 is SQIVND (reference sequence). CDR3 sequence (DNA): TGTGCCAGTAGGGTCGGGACAGGGGGCTTGAGTGAGCAGTTCTTC. It encodes CASRVGTGGLSEQFF. Full variable domain (missing parts from reference TRBV19 and TRBJ2-1): DGGITQSPKYLFRKEGQNVTLSCEQNLNHDAMYWYRQDPGQGLRLIYYSQIVNDFQKGDIAEGYSVSREKKESFPLTVTSAQKNPTAFYLCASRVGTGGLSEQFFGPGTRLTVL.